The rows below give T cell receptor beta chains drawn from one sample of a study of T cell responses to AZD1222 COVID-19 vaccine. Only in-frame clones appear in the TCRdb table, and some are missing; sequencing was by immunoSEQ multiplex PCR. The table lists 140,000 to 150,000 clones, 92% of them singletons, with about 3.7% in the top ten. This material consisted of peripheral blood, taken on day 0 of AZD1222 vaccination. Receptors were obtained from an adult in good health. Both conserved end residues are part of each CDR3. Each record gives: D gene, J gene, V gene, clone size, CDR3 protein, CDR3 DNA. The D gene is left open where the match is weak. Expanded clones are given a class, and other clones once, few, many or no size at all.

>.|TRBJ2-2|TRBV5-4|.
CASSFPGVVGGPGELFF
TGTGCCAGCAGCTTCCCTGGGGTAGTTGGAGGCCCCGGGGAGCTGTTTTTT
>TRBD1|TRBJ2-7|TRBV11-3|.
CASSLGGDSSYEQYF
TGTGCCAGCAGCTTAGGAGGGGACAGCTCCTACGAGCAGTACTTC
>.|TRBJ2-1|TRBV9|.
CASSGTGWSYNEQFF
TGTGCCAGCAGCGGTACGGGTTGGTCCTACAATGAGCAGTTCTTC
>TRBD1|TRBJ1-6|TRBV5-4|.
CASSRRDRGNSPLHF
TGTGCCAGCAGCCGGAGGGACAGGGGGAATTCACCCCTCCACTTT
>TRBD2|TRBJ2-7|TRBV4-2|.
CASRLATSGSYEQYF
TGTGCCAGCAGACTCGCAACTAGCGGCTCCTACGAGCAGTACTTC
>TRBD2|TRBJ2-1|TRBV13|.
CASSLALAGLDGRQFF
TGTGCCAGCAGCTTAGCGCTAGCGGGCCTAGACGGGAGGCAGTTCTTC
>.|TRBJ2-6|TRBV5-4|.
CASSDKFRAGANVLTF
TGTGCCAGCAGCGATAAATTCAGGGCTGGGGCCAACGTCCTGACTTTC
>.|TRBJ2-5|TRBV28|.
CASSKGMETQYF
TGTGCCAGCAGTAAGGGGATGGAGACCCAGTACTTC
>.|TRBJ2-4|TRBV19|.
CASSGVTVNIQYF
TGTGCCAGTAGTGGGGTCACCGTAAACATTCAGTACTTC
>.|TRBJ1-3|TRBV18|.
CASSPLRDVGGNTIYF
TGTGCCAGCTCACCACTCCGGGACGTAGGAGGGAACACCATATATTTT
>TRBD1|TRBJ2-6|TRBV5-4|.
CASSSDRGRSGANVLTF
TGTGCCAGCAGCTCCGACAGGGGGCGGTCTGGGGCCAACGTCCTGACTTTC
>.|TRBJ2-1|TRBV7-2|.
CASSLFDYNEQFF
TGTGCCAGCAGCTTGTTTGATTATAATGAGCAGTTCTTC
>.|TRBJ1-1|TRBV30|.
CAWSPMGVAFF
TGTGCCTGGAGTCCGATGGGGGTAGCTTTCTTT
>.|TRBJ2-7|TRBV19|.
CASRGPYEQYF
TGTGCCAGTAGGGGCCCCTACGAGCAGTACTTC
>.|TRBJ1-4|TRBV6-5|.
CASTPSGRNEKLFF
TGTGCCAGCACCCCTTCTGGGAGAAATGAAAAACTGTTTTTT
>TRBD2|TRBJ2-2|TRBV6-2/TRBV6-3|.
CASSRVRAGATGELFF
TGTGCCAGCAGTAGAGTGCGAGCGGGAGCCACCGGGGAGCTGTTTTTT
>.|TRBJ2-7|TRBV7-2|.
CASSLWTTDEQYF
TGTGCCAGCAGCTTATGGACTACTGACGAGCAGTACTTC
>TRBD2|TRBJ2-7|TRBV7-6|few
CASSLRREASYEQYF
TGTGCCAGCAGCTTGAGACGGGAGGCCTCCTACGAGCAGTACTTC
>TRBD2|TRBJ2-5|TRBV7-2|.
CASSSQGLGQETQYF
TGTGCCAGCAGCAGTCAGGGACTAGGTCAAGAGACCCAGTACTTC
>.|TRBJ1-2|TRBV18|.
CASSPLSGDGYTF
TGTGCCAGCTCACCACTATCCGGGGACGGCTACACCTTC
>TRBD1|TRBJ2-7|TRBV19|.
CASKGQISSYEQYF
TGTGCCAGTAAGGGACAGATTAGCTCCTACGAGCAGTACTTC
>TRBD2|TRBJ2-1|TRBV15|.
CATSRVRTSGRYSSYNEQFF
TGTGCCACCAGCAGAGTACGGACTAGCGGGAGGTATAGCTCCTACAATGAGCAGTTCTTC
>TRBD2|TRBJ2-7|TRBV19|.
CASSGLAGEQYF
TGTGCCAGTAGTGGACTAGCGGGCGAGCAGTACTTC
>.|TRBJ1-2|TRBV6-4|.
CASSDRPGNYGYTF
TGTGCCAGCAGTGACCGGCCAGGGAACTATGGCTACACCTTC
>TRBD2|TRBJ2-5|TRBV12-5|.
CASGLVPSSSGKETQYF
TGTGCTAGTGGTTTGGTGCCCTCTTCTAGCGGGAAAGAGACCCAGTACTTC
>.|TRBJ1-3|TRBV18|.
CASSSLSSGNTIYF
TGTGCCAGCTCATCCCTGAGCTCTGGAAACACCATATATTTT
>.|TRBJ1-6|TRBV6-2/TRBV6-3|once
CASSYAWRDIVRNSPLHF
TGTGCCAGCAGTTACGCGTGGAGGGACATAGTTCGGAATTCACCCCTCCACTTT
>TRBD2|TRBJ2-1|TRBV12-3/TRBV12-4|.
CASRGLASNEQFF
TGTGCCAGCAGGGGACTAGCTAGCAATGAGCAGTTCTTC
>.|TRBJ2-7|TRBV29-1|.
CSARGVEQYF
TGCAGCGCCCGCGGTGTAGAGCAGTACTTC
>TRBD2|TRBJ2-1|TRBV11-2|.
CASSLISGRAFDEQFF
TGTGCCAGCAGCTTAATAAGCGGGAGGGCCTTTGATGAGCAGTTCTTC
>.|TRBJ1-2|TRBV19|.
CASSPSGRLNYGYTF
TGTGCCAGTAGTCCCTCTGGCAGGCTTAACTATGGCTACACCTTC
>TRBD2|TRBJ2-3|TRBV11-2|.
CASRISGTSDTQYF
TGTGCCAGCAGGATTAGCGGGACGTCAGATACGCAGTATTTT
>.|TRBJ1-6|TRBV5-4|.
CASSLGGRNSPLHF
TGTGCCAGCAGCTTGGGGGGCAGAAATTCACCCCTCCACTTT
>.|TRBJ2-2|TRBV3-1/TRBV3-2|.
CASSQQAGVIGELFF
TGTGCCAGCAGCCAACAAGCAGGGGTGATCGGGGAGCTGTTTTTT
>.|TRBJ1-5|TRBV6-2/TRBV6-3|.
CASSRWGVGQPQHF
TGTGCCAGCAGTAGGTGGGGGGTCGGCCAGCCCCAGCATTTT
>.|TRBJ1-1|TRBV11-2|.
CASSLFPQVEAFF
TGTGCCAGCAGCTTATTCCCTCAGGTTGAAGCTTTCTTT
>.|TRBJ1-5|TRBV9|few
CASSPGGGTHQPQHF
TGTGCCAGCAGCCCGGGTGGAGGGACCCATCAGCCCCAGCATTTT
>TRBD2|TRBJ2-7|TRBV7-2|.
CASSLAGTSGNYEQYF
TGTGCCAGCAGCTTAGCGGGGACTAGCGGGAACTACGAGCAGTACTTC
>.|TRBJ1-1|TRBV4-1|.
CASSPGPGSGEAFF
TGCGCCAGCAGCCCGGGCCCCGGGAGCGGTGAAGCTTTCTTT
>.|TRBJ2-3|TRBV7-3|.
CASSLGAADTQYF
TGTGCCAGCAGCTTAGGAGCTGCGGATACGCAGTATTTT
>.|TRBJ1-5|TRBV6-6|.
CASSYSGGTISQPQHF
TGTGCCAGCAGTTACTCCGGAGGGACAATCAGTCAGCCCCAGCATTTT
>TRBD1|TRBJ1-4|TRBV19|.
CASSQERDRLTFNEKLFF
TGTGCCAGTAGTCAAGAGAGGGACAGGTTGACCTTTAATGAAAAACTGTTTTTT
>.|TRBJ2-1|TRBV19|.
CASSIAGGLGNEQFF
TGTGCCAGTAGTATAGCTGGGGGATTGGGCAATGAGCAGTTCTTC
>.|TRBJ2-7|TRBV28|.
CASSGADSSSSYEQYF
TGTGCCAGCTCCGGGGCGGACAGCTCCAGCTCCTACGAGCAGTACTTC
>.|TRBJ2-3|TRBV27|.
CASSSPGTSTDTQYF
TGTGCCAGCAGTTCCCCCGGGACTAGCACAGATACGCAGTATTTT
>.|TRBJ1-4|TRBV5-4|once
CASSLQSTNEKLFF
TGTGCCAGCAGCTTACAGTCAACTAATGAAAAACTGTTTTTT